The present entry profiles one TCR beta chain with its context. The repertoire was sequenced with immunoSEQ multiplex PCR; TCRdb's copy has only in-frame clones and lacks some. This sample carries about 42,000 clones, around 87% of them seen once, and the ten largest clones take approximately 2.9%. The junction had 2 bases not matched to a gene; V was cut back by 5 bases and J by 6 bases. This CDR3 comprises 14 residues. Germline lookup yields CDR1 SGHRS and CDR2 YFSETQ. The data are from a study of blood T cell repertoires in COVID-19. Whole-study context: From T cells, B-cell-depleted T cells, or PBMCs came the material, which was cDNA or gDNA.

This chain joins TRBV5-1 and TRBJ2-2, with 12 bases lining up with TRBD1. This sequence originates from a man aged 50 to 60 with active COVID-19. The sample was peripheral blood. CDR3: CASRRDRGPGELFF. DNA for the CDR3: TGCGCCAGCAGACGGGACAGGGGGCCCGGGGAGCTGTTTTTT.